One TCR beta chain is described in this entry. Its target is unknown. The sample originates from a study of T cell responses to AZD1222 COVID-19 vaccine. Findings of the study overall: Sampled repertoires all dated from after the peak T cell response. Most donors were white British, females outnumbered males, and clonal diversity was possibly underestimated. Among those given AZD1222, only six were seropositive at baseline.

TCRdb keeps only in-frame clones here, not all; method: immunoSEQ multiplex PCR. The sample carries about 110,000 clones, around 92% recorded once. The material sequenced was peripheral blood, taken on day 0 of AZD1222 vaccination. The source is an adult in good health.

The CDR3 region has the DNA TGTGCCAGCAGCCAGAGCGCAGGGTCAACCTACGAGCAGTACTTC. The encoded protein is CASSQSAGSTYEQYF. This sequence joins TRBV3-1 (or the pseudogene TRBV3-2) and TRBJ2-7; a possible D gene is TRBD1 (5 bases). The CDR3 sequence is 15 residues long. Germline assignment: CDR1 LGHDT and CDR2 YNNKEL (reference sequence). Trimming removed 3 bases from V and 2 bases from J, with 14 bases in between.